Below are 30 T cell receptor beta chains sequenced from a single sample in a study of T-cell memory formation after mild COVID-19. In TCRdb, the 5' RACE reads were re-called with MiXCR into one record per CDR3 protein. The sample yields 400,000 to 450,000 distinct CDR3 sequences, about a sixth seen once. The specimen was PBMCs or a T cell subset sorted from them (not recorded which). All receptors derive from a man younger than 35 who had mild COVID-19 (a few samples of this study predate the infection). Cell type and time point are not known.

This clonotype appeared a few times. DNA for the CDR3: TGCGCCAGCAGCTTGGAATTAGCGGGGTCGGATACGCAGTATTTT. It yields the protein CASSLELAGSDTQYF. V usage is TRBV5-1 and J usage is TRBJ2-3; 8 bases are a match to TRBD2. This CDR3 comprises 15 residues. Trimming removed 0 bases from V and 6 bases from J; junction bases left unmatched: 6. Per the germline V gene, CDR1 is SGHRS and CDR2 is YFSETQ. Supplemented by reference TRBV5-1 and TRBJ2-3, the full variable domain reads KAGVTQTPRYLIKTRGQQVTLSCSPISGHRSVSWYQQTPGQGLQFLFEYFSETQRNKGNFPGRFSGRQFSNSRSEMNVSTLELGDSALYLCASSLELAGSDTQYFGPGTRLTVL.

The rearrangement joins TRBV12-3 or TRBV12-4 to TRBJ2-5; D call uncertain. V was pared by 6 bases and J by 4 bases, with 18 bases between. The CDR3 contains 15 residues. CDR3 amino acids: CASRSHPPFRETQYF. In nucleotides, the CDR3 is TGTGCCAGCAGATCCCACCCCCCCTTTCGAGAGACCCAGTACTTC.

This clonotype was recorded a few times. The chain has TRBV2 and TRBJ2-7; 7 bases map to TRBD2. This CDR3 is built from 12 residues. CDR1 and CDR2 (germline): SNHLY, FYNNEI. The ends lost 7 bases at V and 3 bases at J; junction bases unmatched: 3. CDR3 DNA: TGTGCCAGCAACGGGGGGAACTACGAGCAGTACGTC. Amino acids: CASNGGNYEQYV.

V gene TRBV6-5 combines with J gene TRBJ2-7; 9 bases agree with TRBD1. Germline V CDR1 and CDR2: MNHEY, SVGAGI. Germline trimming cut 5 bases from V and 3 bases from J; bases unmatched to any gene: 11. This CDR3 contains 16 residues. Here the CDR3 DNA reads TGTGCCAGCAGTCACGGGGGGACAGGGATAGGCTACGAGCAGTACTTC. It codes for CASSHGGTGIGYEQYF.

The V and J genes are TRBV20-1 and TRBJ2-7, with a tentative D call TRBD1 (5 bases). Between the trimmed V and J ends, which lost 0 bases and 4 bases, there was a span of 10 bases. The CDR3 covers 13 residues. Germline CDR1 reads DFQATT; CDR2 reads SNEGSKA (reference sequence). As DNA, the CDR3 is TGCAGTGCTAGAGATTTTGACAGATACGAGCAGTACTTC. Its protein is CSARDFDRYEQYF.

This clonotype appeared many times. The chain couples TRBV27 to TRBJ1-4; D remains unclear. Trimming left V 0 bases short and J 8 bases short, with 13 bases between. Germline CDR1 is MNHEY and CDR2 is SMNVEV (reference sequence). The CDR3 length is 15 residues. CDR3 nucleotides: TGTGCCAGCAGTTTATCAGCCCTGCGGCCGGAAAAACTGTTTTTT. Its protein product is CASSLSALRPEKLFF.

This chain links TRBV5-1 with TRBJ2-3, with a tentative D call TRBD1 (5 bases). Between the trimmed V and J ends, which lost 4 bases and 1 base, there was a span of 16 bases. Germline assignment: CDR1 SGHRS and CDR2 YFSETQ. CDR3 length equals 16 residues. CDR3 in amino acids: CASSLWGTTGTDTQYF. CDR3 coding DNA: TGCGCCAGCAGCCTTTGGGGCACTACTGGCACAGATACGCAGTATTTT.

The chain joins TRBV2 to TRBJ2-7; 11 bases are a match to TRBD1. After removal of 6 bases from V and 4 bases from J, the junction contained 8 bases not matched to a gene. In germline, CDR1 is SNHLY, CDR2 FYNNEI. The CDR3 covers 15 residues. Written as DNA, the CDR3 is TGTGCCAGCAGAACCCCGGGACAGGGGGAGTACGAGCAGTACGTC. Its translation: CASRTPGQGEYEQYV.

This clonotype appeared a few times. The chain is built from TRBV27 and TRBJ1-4; unclear D gene. Trimming left V 0 bases short and J 6 bases short, with 11 bases between. The CDR3 is 15 amino acids. Germline CDR1 MNHEY, CDR2 SMNVEV (reference sequence). CDR3 residues: CASSLSGRADEKLFF. In nucleotides, the CDR3 is TGTGCCAGCAGTTTATCGGGGAGGGCGGATGAAAAACTGTTTTTT.

This clonotype appeared a few times. The rearrangement uses TRBV7-8 and TRBJ2-5; D call uncertain. V was clipped by 2 bases and J by 4 bases, with 8 bases between them. CDR1 is SGHVS, CDR2 FQNEAQ, per germline. The CDR3 contains 13 residues. CDR3 residues: CASSLQYRETQYF. As DNA, the CDR3 is TGTGCCAGCAGCTTACAGTACCGAGAGACCCAGTACTTC.

CDR3 in DNA: TGTGCCAGCAGTCCCTCAGGGTGGTCCTACGAGCAGTACTTC. Its protein product is CASSPSGWSYEQYF. V gene TRBV27 combines with J gene TRBJ2-7, with D perhaps matching TRBD1 (5 bases). The CDR3 spans 14 residues. Germline V gene sequence: CDR1 MNHEY, CDR2 SMNVEV (reference sequence). The germline V and J ends were trimmed by 5 bases and 1 base, with 12 bases remaining between them.

This clonotype has a handful of counts. V is TRBV7-2 and J is TRBJ1-1; possibly TRBD1 for D (6 bases). Germline V gene data show CDR1 as SGHTA and CDR2 as FQGNSA. Trimming cost V 5 bases and J 5 bases, with 15 bases left between them. CDR3 length equals 14 residues. The CDR3: CASSPRGGRTEAFF. Here the CDR3 DNA reads TGTGCCAGCAGCCCACGGGGGGGCAGGACTGAAGCTTTCTTT.

The chain combines TRBV6-4 with TRBJ1-5, with D perhaps TRBD1 (5 bases). V was shortened by 3 bases and J by 4 bases, with 7 bases between the two germline ends. Germline lookup yields CDR1 MRHNA and CDR2 SNTAGT. This CDR3 comprises 13 residues. CDR3 region: CASSEQENQPQHF. The CDR3 bases are TGTGCCAGCAGTGAACAGGAGAATCAGCCCCAGCATTTT.

In its sample, this clonotype was seen a few times. The genes are TRBV7-9 and TRBJ1-1; D is perhaps TRBD1 (5 bases). With 7 bases removed from V and 4 bases from J, the gap between germline ends came to 16 bases. This CDR3 contains 14 residues. Germline CDR1 is SEHNR and CDR2 is FQNEAQ (reference sequence). CDR3 protein: CASTPSRESTEAFF. The DNA for the CDR3 is TGTGCCAGCACCCCCTCCAGGGAGAGCACTGAAGCTTTCTTT.

The sample holds a few counts of this clonotype. The V gene is TRBV28, the J gene TRBJ2-1, with 8 bases lining up with TRBD2. V dropped 6 bases and J dropped 3; count of bases not matched to a gene: 13. The CDR3 runs 17 residues. Germline V gene lookup returns CDR1 MDHEN and CDR2 SYDVKM. CDR3 sequence (DNA): TGTGCCAGCAGCTCCCCGGGCGAGCGGGGGTTCTACAATGAGCAGTTCTTC. Its translation: CASSSPGERGFYNEQFF. The full variable domain, completed using reference TRBV28 and TRBJ2-1, is DVKVTQSSRYLVKRTGEKVFLECVQDMDHENMFWYRQDPGLGLRLIYFSYDVKMKEKGDIPEGYSVSREKKERFSLILESASTNQTSMYLCASSSPGERGFYNEQFFGPGTRLTVL.

The table lists this clonotype with a few counts. The chain joins TRBV7-2 to TRBJ2-3; 12 bases agree with TRBD2. J was trimmed by 5 bases and V by 5 bases; bases with no gene match: 8. Germline V gives CDR1 SGHTA, CDR2 FQGNSA. This CDR3 contains 16 residues. For the CDR3, the DNA is TGTGCCAGCAGCCAGACTAGCGGGGGCCTGGGAGATACGCAGTATTTT. Protein: CASSQTSGGLGDTQYF. The variable domain in full, completed from reference TRBV7-2 and TRBJ2-3, reads GAGVSQSPSNKVTEKGKDVELRCDPISGHTALYWYRQSLGQGLEFLIYFQGNSAPDKSGLPSDRFSAERTGGSVSTLTIQRTQQEDSAVYLCASSQTSGGLGDTQYFGPGTRLTVL.

At least ten counts were recorded for this clonotype. The rearrangement joins TRBV5-1 to TRBJ1-5, with 10 bases matching TRBD1. CDR1 SGHRS and CDR2 YFSETQ come from the germline V gene. Germline trimming cut 1 base from V and 5 bases from J; bases unmatched to any gene: 12. The CDR3 runs 18 residues. The CDR3, as DNA: TGCGCCAGCAGCTTGAGCCCGTCCCGGGACAGGGGTCATCAGCCCCAGCATTTT. Protein: CASSLSPSRDRGHQPQHF.

The chain couples TRBV15 to TRBJ2-1; 7 nucleotides match TRBD1. V was pared by 5 bases and J by 6 bases, with 7 bases of the junction left unmatched. The CDR3 has 14 residues. Germline-derived CDR1 and CDR2 are LNHNV and YYDKDF (reference sequence). The CDR3 DNA is TGTGCCACCAGCGCAATAGGACAGGTCAATGAGCAGTTCTTC. It codes for CATSAIGQVNEQFF. The full variable domain, its missing parts supplied by reference TRBV15 and TRBJ2-1, is DAMVIQNPRYQVTQFGKPVTLSCSQTLNHNVMYWYQQKSSQAPKLLFHYYDKDFNNEADTPDNFQSRRPNTSFCFLDIRSPGLGDTAMYLCATSAIGQVNEQFFGPGTRLTVL.

The table lists this clonotype with a few counts. The CDR3 DNA follows: TGTGCCAGCAGCCCCGACCGTCTTAAAGATACGCAGTATTTT. Its protein product is CASSPDRLKDTQYF. The chain recombines TRBV4-2 with TRBJ2-3; D gene unclear. V was trimmed by 4 bases and J by 5 bases, leaving 13 bases between them. The CDR3 has 14 residues. Germline V CDR1 and CDR2: LGHNA, YNFKEQ.

The chain uses TRBV7-9 and TRBJ2-1, with 9 nucleotides matching TRBD2. The trim removed 5 bases at V and 5 bases at J, leaving 7 bases unmatched. The CDR3 is 15 amino acids. Germline CDR1 SEHNR, CDR2 FQNEAQ (reference sequence). CDR3 amino acids: CASSVTSGAHNEQFF. As DNA, the CDR3 is TGTGCCAGCAGCGTGACTAGCGGAGCCCACAATGAGCAGTTCTTC.

This clonotype was seen more than once but under ten times. The J gene is TRBJ1-2, the V gene TRBV25-1; the D is unclear. V lost 4 bases, J lost 8 bases, and 11 bases lay in between. The V gene's germline CDR1 is MGHDK and CDR2 SYGVNS. CDR3 size: 12 residues. The CDR3 bases are TGTGCCAGCAGTGGACCCGGGTTCGGCTACACCTTC. Protein sequence: CASSGPGFGYTF.

This clonotype was recorded at least ten times. The rearrangement joins TRBV5-1 to TRBJ2-3; D gene ambiguous. The CDR3 loop spans 15 amino acids. Germline CDR1 SGHRS, CDR2 YFSETQ. V shed 0 bases and J shed 2 bases, with 10 bases lying between them. The CDR3 sequence is CASSLEPVVTDTQYF. The DNA of the CDR3 is TGCGCCAGCAGCTTGGAACCGGTAGTCACAGATACGCAGTATTTT. Combining the CDR3 with reference TRBV5-1 and TRBJ2-3 gives the whole variable domain KAGVTQTPRYLIKTRGQQVTLSCSPISGHRSVSWYQQTPGQGLQFLFEYFSETQRNKGNFPGRFSGRQFSNSRSEMNVSTLELGDSALYLCASSLEPVVTDTQYFGPGTRLTVL.

This clonotype was counted ten times or more. DNA for the CDR3: TGTGCCGGTGGGACAGGGGGCTCAGATACGCAGTATTTT. Its protein product is CAGGTGGSDTQYF. The chain carries TRBV7-9 and TRBJ2-3; 12 bases align to TRBD1. CDR3 length equals 13 residues. Germline trimming cut 11 bases from V and 4 bases from J; bases unmatched to any gene: 4. CDR1 and CDR2 (germline): SEHNR, FQNEAQ (reference sequence).

The genes are TRBV20-1 and TRBJ2-3; tentative D call: TRBD1 (8 bases). The CDR3 is 14 amino acids. From germline, CDR1 is DFQATT and CDR2 SNEGSKA (reference sequence). The V gene lost 5 bases and the J gene lost 5 bases, with 17 bases spanning the gap. The CDR3 DNA follows: TGCAGTGCTCCATACAGGGGGGGAATAGATACGCAGTATTTT. This gives the protein CSAPYRGGIDTQYF.

This clonotype has only a few counts. The chain employs TRBV12-3 or TRBV12-4 and TRBJ2-3; 9 bases fit TRBD2. The CDR3 spans 17 residues. With 4 bases clipped from V and 0 bases from J, the junction kept 8 bases outside the gene matches. The CDR3 sequence: CASSSPLSGGSTDTQYF. The CDR3 DNA reads TGTGCCAGCAGTTCCCCTCTTAGCGGGGGAAGCACAGATACGCAGTATTTT.

The chain has TRBV7-2 and TRBJ1-1; D gene uncertain. This CDR3 comprises 15 residues. Deletions cut 5 bases from V and 1 base from J, with 14 bases between. Germline-derived CDR1 and CDR2 are SGHTA and FQGNSA. The CDR3 bases are TGTGCCAGCAGCCACTTTCGGGCAGGGAACACTGAAGCTTTCTTT. Protein: CASSHFRAGNTEAFF.

The sample holds a few counts of this clonotype. The rearrangement links TRBV7-8 to TRBJ2-7, with D perhaps assigned TRBD1 or TRBD2 (5 bases each). Germline CDR1 is SGHVS and CDR2 is FQNEAQ. CDR3 length: 15 amino acids. Trimming took 1 base from V and 2 from J, leaving 12 bases between them. CDR3 amino acids: CASSLGGKVPYEQYF. The CDR3 coding sequence is TGTGCCAGCAGCTTAGGGGGGAAAGTCCCCTACGAGCAGTACTTC.

This chain links TRBV5-6 with TRBJ1-1; TRBD1 is a possible D gene (5 bases). V was trimmed by 4 bases and J by 0 bases, leaving 19 bases between them. CDR1 and CDR2 from the germline V gene are SGHDT and YYEEEE. The CDR3 totals 17 residues. In nucleotides, the CDR3 is TGTGCCAGCAGCCGAATCCTGGCGCGACAGATGAACACTGAAGCTTTCTTT. Translating gives CASSRILARQMNTEAFF.

The V and J genes are TRBV7-2 and TRBJ1-3; D not certain. The V and J ends lost 8 bases and 0 bases respectively, with 11 bases between them. CDR1 and CDR2 from the germline V gene are SGHTA and FQGNSA. The CDR3 totals 14 residues. The CDR3 region has the DNA TGTGCCAGCCTCTCTCGGAGCTCTGGAAACACCATATATTTT. Translated, it gives CASLSRSSGNTIYF.

This sequence joins TRBV20-1 and TRBJ2-3; D might be TRBD1 or TRBD2, each matching 5 bases. The germline gives CDR1 DFQATT, CDR2 SNEGSKA (reference sequence). The V gene lost 3 bases and the J gene lost 1 base, with 11 bases spanning the gap. The CDR3 contains 14 residues. CDR3 in amino acids: CSASEGPRTDTQYF. The CDR3 DNA is TGCAGTGCTAGTGAGGGGCCACGCACAGATACGCAGTATTTT.